This TCR beta chain was recorded in a study of vaccination effects on CD4 cells after COVID-19. Study context: Post-vaccine draws lagged the second dose by a median of 72 days.

V was pared by 2 bases and J by 2 bases, with 4 bases of the junction left unmatched. The CDR3 runs to 15 residues. Looked up from germline, CDR1 is MNHEY and CDR2 is SVGAGI. To note about this clone: No antigen is known for it.

Sequenced by immunoSEQ multiplex PCR; TCRdb stores in-frame clones only, minus some. The profile shows roughly 30,000 clones, roughly 80% of them singletons. Once cultured for about 9 days, the cells underwent separation to obtain CD4+ T cells. Their SARS-CoV-2 infection, verified by PCR, occurred between March and December 2020. Either the mRNA-1273 or the BNT162b2 vaccine was given to participants as two doses. The sequenced sample was CD4+ T cells from PBMCs cultured without peptide, obtained after COVID-19 vaccination. The sequence derives from a human donor who had a prior SARS-CoV-2 infection. The rearrangement joins TRBV6-5 to TRBJ2-5; the match to TRBD1 covers 8 bases. CDR3 sequence: CASSYGTGVQETQYF. As DNA, the CDR3 is TGTGCCAGCAGTTACGGGACAGGAGTGCAAGAGACCCAGTACTTC.